This entry features one T cell receptor beta chain sequence. Its antigen is unknown. The V end was cut by 5 bases, the J end by 5 bases, with 13 bases between. CDR1 and CDR2 (germline): LGHNA, YNFKEQ. CDR3 length: 13 residues. The entry originates in a study of OX40 agonist ivuxolimab in advanced cancers. General study results and limits: At 0.1 to 3.0 mg/kg and by week 6, CD4+ and CD8+ T cells in the blood had expanded clonally. Normalized T-cell clonal expansion was also low in some nonresponders. Partly responding patients at 0.1-3.0 mg/kg showed some of the smallest clonal expansion.

Baseline, cycle 4 day 1, and cycle 7 day 1 were the blood sampling points. Assay used: immunoSEQ multiplex PCR; TCRdb lists only in-frame clones, some missing. The data contain around 65,000 clones, 80% to 95% of them seen just once; the ten biggest clones take up about an eighth. The sequences come from CD4+ or CD8+ T cells sorted from blood, collected in a trial of the OX40 agonist ivuxolimab. This clonotype was sampled from an adult with an advanced solid tumor such as melanoma, head and neck, liver or kidney cancer. This sequence joins TRBV4-2 and TRBJ2-7; tentative D call: TRBD1 (6 bases). The CDR3 spells CASSFGQTNEQYF. As DNA, the CDR3 is TGTGCCAGCAGCTTTGGACAGACTAACGAGCAGTACTTC.